The entry below gives a single TCR beta chain sequence along with its context. This specimen belongs to a study of blood T cell repertoires in COVID-19. Study background: The United States, Italy and Spain supplied acute and convalescent COVID-19 samples. T cells, B-cell-depleted T cells, or PBMCs provided the cDNA or gDNA that served as material.

Methods used by the authors: Researchers report that nucleated cell counts were estimated from reference gene primer amplification. Profiling relied on immunoSEQ multiplex PCR, and the TCRdb table lists in-frame clones only, not all of them. The D gene and trimming were derived from the DNA, and the V and J assignments and clone size from that table. The repertoire has hundreds of thousands of clones, around four fifths of them found once; the top ten carry around 27%. Trimming pared 0 bases from V and 1 base from J, leaving 9 bases between. Germline CDR1 SQVTM, CDR2 ANQGSEA. This CDR3 region has 14 residues.

The chain couples TRBV29-1 to TRBJ1-1; no clear D. The sequencing sample was made of peripheral blood. The clonotype was recovered from a man aged 40-50 years with acute or convalescent COVID-19. The CDR3 spells CSVEDPVGNTEAFF. The DNA of the CDR3 is TGCAGCGTTGAAGATCCGGTCGGGAACACTGAAGCTTTCTTT.